Shown below are 32 T cell receptor beta chains from a single sample sequenced in a study of early T cells in non-severe SARS-CoV-2 infection. TCRdb re-called the 5' RACE reads through MiXCR, storing one row per CDR3 protein. Of under 95,000 distinct CDR3 sequences listed, just under 15% were seen once; the top ten hold 4.5% to 7%. Material: whole blood. The source is an adult who was a healthcare worker with PCR-confirmed SARS-CoV-2 infection or an uninfected control (not recorded which).

This clonotype was counted a few times. V usage is TRBV12-3 or TRBV12-4 and J usage is TRBJ2-2; 9 bases match TRBD1. The CDR3 is 15 residues long. Trimming took 6 bases from V and 6 from J; bases not matched to a gene: 8. For the CDR3, the DNA is TGTGCCAGCAGCTTCGGGACAGGGAGGCCCGGGGAGCTGTTTTTT. It specifies CASSFGTGRPGELFF.

The chain is built from TRBV11-2 and TRBJ2-3; TRBD1 aligns across 7 bases. The CDR3 runs to 14 residues. Germline CDR1 and CDR2: SGHAT and FQNNGV. The ends lost 0 bases at V and 4 bases at J; junction bases unmatched: 1. The CDR3 loop reads CASSLEGGADTQYF. For the CDR3, the DNA is TGTGCCAGCAGCTTAGAAGGGGGCGCAGATACGCAGTATTTT.

As concerns this clonotype: This is likely a read error, given that the CDR3 carries no conserved phenylalanine or tryptophan at its end. J is TRBJ2-6 and V is TRBV7-9; 7 bases map to TRBD1. CDR1 SEHNR and CDR2 FQNEAQ come from the germline V gene (reference sequence). After removal of 5 bases from V and 2 bases from J, the junction contained 3 bases not matched to a gene. The CDR3 is 15 residues long. CDR3 DNA sequence: TGTGCCAGCAGCCGTGGGACAGCTGGGGCCAACGTCCTGACTATC. This encodes CASSRGTAGANVLTI.

This clonotype was seen a handful of times. The chain carries TRBV6-6 and TRBJ2-4; TRBD1 aligns across 7 bases. CDR1 is MNHNY, CDR2 SVGAGI, per germline (reference sequence). The CDR3 covers 12 residues. After removal of 6 bases from V and 10 bases from J, the junction contained 6 bases not matched to a gene. CDR3 sequence: CASSTTGEIQYF. CDR3 bases: TGTGCCAGCAGCACCACAGGGGAGATTCAGTACTTC.

The chain couples TRBV20-1 to TRBJ2-1; the D is unclear. V lost 3 bases, J lost 10 bases, and 7 bases lay in between. The CDR3 runs 10 residues. CDR1 DFQATT and CDR2 SNEGSKA come from the germline V gene (reference sequence). For the CDR3, the DNA is TGCAGTGCTAGCCGTGGGGAGCAGTTCTTC. Translating gives CSASRGEQFF.

The chain combines TRBV28 with TRBJ1-5, with D possibly matching TRBD1 (5 bases). The CDR3 consists of 12 residues. V was clipped by 5 bases and J by 9 bases, with 11 bases between them. Germline V gene sequence: CDR1 MDHEN, CDR2 SYDVKM. CDR3 region: CASSAGGLPQHF. The CDR3, as DNA: TGTGCCAGCAGTGCCGGGGGACTGCCCCAGCATTTT. The variable domain in full, completed from reference TRBV28 and TRBJ1-5, reads DVKVTQSSRYLVKRTGEKVFLECVQDMDHENMFWYRQDPGLGLRLIYFSYDVKMKEKGDIPEGYSVSREKKERFSLILESASTNQTSMYLCASSAGGLPQHFGDGTRLSIL.

The chain joins TRBV28 to TRBJ2-7; a possible D gene is TRBD1 (6 bases). The V gene's germline CDR1 is MDHEN and CDR2 SYDVKM. V was cut by 7 bases and J by 4 bases, with 8 bases left in between. This CDR3 region has 11 residues. The CDR3, as DNA: TGTGCCAGCATAGGACAGTACGAGCAGTACTTC. Encoded protein: CASIGQYEQYF. The whole variable domain, filled in from reference TRBV28 and TRBJ2-7, reads DVKVTQSSRYLVKRTGEKVFLECVQDMDHENMFWYRQDPGLGLRLIYFSYDVKMKEKGDIPEGYSVSREKKERFSLILESASTNQTSMYLCASIGQYEQYFGPGTRLTVT.

The rearrangement links TRBV29-1 to TRBJ2-7; the D is unclear. The CDR3 has 12 amino acids. Looked up from germline, CDR1 is SQVTM and CDR2 is ANQGSEA. V was pared by 4 bases and J by 5 bases, with 12 bases between. CDR3 protein: CSVVSRSHEQYF. The CDR3 nucleotides read TGCAGCGTTGTGAGTAGATCCCACGAGCAGTACTTC.

This clonotype was seen only a few times. The V call is TRBV4-1, the J call TRBJ2-1, with TRBD2 matching over 7 bases. Trimming at V came to 4 bases and at J to 8 bases, leaving 11 bases not matched to a gene. The CDR3 has 15 amino acids. Germline lookup yields CDR1 MGHRA and CDR2 YSYEKL. In DNA form, the CDR3 reads TGCGCCAGCAGCCTATTTTCCGGGGCGGGGGATGAGCAGTTCTTC. This gives the protein CASSLFSGAGDEQFF.

This clonotype was counted only a few times. The V call is TRBV7-2, the J call TRBJ2-7, with D perhaps TRBD1 (6 bases). Trimming left V 2 bases short and J 6 bases short, with 17 bases between. This CDR3 region has 15 residues. Germline V CDR1 and CDR2: SGHTA, FQGNSA. The CDR3 sequence is CASSLRLGGEGEQYF. The CDR3 DNA is TGTGCCAGCAGCTTAAGGCTAGGGGGAGAGGGCGAGCAGTACTTC.

This clonotype came up a few times. This chain uses TRBV7-9 with TRBJ2-1, with TRBD2 as a possible D gene (6 bases). CDR1 and CDR2 (germline): SEHNR, FQNEAQ (reference sequence). Trimming cost V 3 bases and J 8 bases, with 11 bases left between them. This CDR3 is built from 13 residues. CDR3 in amino acids: CASSLGGMDEQFF. CDR3 nucleotides: TGTGCCAGCAGCTTGGGGGGTATGGATGAGCAGTTCTTC.

This clonotype was found many times. V and J are TRBV28 and TRBJ2-7; 7 nucleotides line up with TRBD1. The V and J ends lost 6 bases and 4 bases, in that order; junction bases with no gene match: 6. CDR3 length: 13 amino acids. The germline V gene has CDR1 MDHEN and CDR2 SYDVKM. This CDR3 reads CASRTTGSYEQYF. The CDR3, as DNA: TGTGCCAGCAGGACGACAGGGAGTTACGAGCAGTACTTC.

The chain couples TRBV5-4 to TRBJ2-1, with D unclear. V lost 0 bases, J lost 0 bases, and 4 bases lay in between. The CDR3 is made up of 14 amino acids. Germline lookup yields CDR1 SGHNT and CDR2 YYREEE (reference sequence). This CDR3 is CASSLATSYNEQFF. The CDR3 DNA reads TGTGCCAGCAGCTTGGCAACCTCCTACAATGAGCAGTTCTTC.

The chain employs TRBV11-2 and TRBJ2-2; perhaps TRBD1 as D (5 bases). Germline-derived CDR1 and CDR2 are SGHAT and FQNNGV. The CDR3 is 14 residues long. The ends were cut back, 5 bases at V and 1 base at J, with 8 bases in the middle. The CDR3 DNA reads as TGTGCCAGCAGCACAGACAGGAACACCGGGGAGCTGTTTTTT. Its translation: CASSTDRNTGELFF.

The chain uses TRBV7-2 and TRBJ2-5; D is unresolved. Germline V gives CDR1 SGHTA, CDR2 FQGNSA. Trimming pared 5 bases from V and 2 bases from J, leaving 12 bases between. CDR3 length: 14 amino acids. CDR3 DNA sequence: TGTGCCAGCAGCCGTGTGGGTTTTCAAGAGACCCAGTACTTC. Amino acid sequence: CASSRVGFQETQYF.

This clonotype was counted ten times or more. This chain connects TRBV28 to TRBJ2-3; tentative D call: TRBD2 (6 bases). Trimming pared 5 bases from V and 5 bases from J, leaving 8 bases between. This CDR3 region has 12 residues. Germline V gives CDR1 MDHEN, CDR2 SYDVKM. The CDR3 DNA is TGTGCCAGCAGTCAGACTAGAGATACGCAGTATTTT. Encoded protein: CASSQTRDTQYF.

The chain combines TRBV12-3 or TRBV12-4 with TRBJ1-1; D ambiguous. This CDR3 spans 10 amino acids. Trimming left V 9 bases short and J 5 bases short, with 7 bases between. The CDR3 DNA is TGTGCCAGTGCGCGGACTGAAGCTTTCTTT. Translated, it gives CASARTEAFF.

This clonotype has a count of ten or more. J is TRBJ2-7 and V is TRBV28, with D perhaps being TRBD1 or TRBD2 (5 bases each). There are 14 residues in the CDR3. The V and J ends lost 3 bases and 4 bases respectively, with 13 bases between them. CDR1 MDHEN and CDR2 SYDVKM come from the germline V gene. The chain's CDR3 is CASSLGQGPYEQYF. The CDR3 DNA is TGTGCCAGCAGTTTGGGGCAGGGACCTTACGAGCAGTACTTC.

The rearrangement links TRBV5-1 to TRBJ2-3; 8 bases match TRBD1. V gave up 4 bases and J gave up 4 bases; unmatched junction bases: 8. Germline V gene data show CDR1 as SGHRS and CDR2 as YFSETQ. There are 15 residues in the CDR3. CDR3 amino acids: CASSTGTGHADTQYF. CDR3 DNA sequence: TGCGCCAGCAGCACCGGGACAGGTCACGCAGATACGCAGTATTTT.

This clonotype was observed a single time. The rearrangement links TRBV28 to TRBJ1-6, with D maybe TRBD1 (6 bases). Trimming stripped 5 bases from V and 0 bases from J, with 14 bases between. Germline CDR1 MDHEN, CDR2 SYDVKM. CDR3 length: 17 amino acids. Written as DNA, the CDR3 is TGTGCCAGCAGTCCGTCGACAGGTAGCTCCTATAATTCACCCCTCCACTTT. Its translation: CASSPSTGSSYNSPLHF.

CDR3 sequence (DNA): TGCAGTGCTAGAGCCCTGAACCCCTACGAGCAGTACTTC. It encodes CSARALNPYEQYF. The chain carries TRBV20-1 and TRBJ2-7; D is uncertain. This CDR3 is 13 amino acids long. Germline CDR1 and CDR2: DFQATT and SNEGSKA (reference sequence). The V gene lost 1 base and the J gene lost 2 bases, with 9 bases spanning the gap.

The chain joins TRBV7-6 to TRBJ1-6; 10 positions agree with TRBD1. This CDR3 is built from 14 residues. Trimming took 8 bases from V and 10 from J; bases not matched to a gene: 8. Germline V gives CDR1 SGHVS, CDR2 FNYEAQ. The chain's CDR3 is CASARDRGNSPLHF. As DNA, the CDR3 is TGTGCCAGCGCCCGGGACAGGGGTAACTCACCCCTCCACTTT.

The gene calls are TRBV3-1 and TRBJ2-3; 7 nucleotides align to TRBD2. Germline-derived CDR1 and CDR2 are LGHDT and YNNKEL (reference sequence). This CDR3 spans 12 amino acids. The V and J ends lost 5 bases and 8 bases, in that order; junction bases with no gene match: 4. In nucleotides, the CDR3 is TGTGCCAGCAGCAGGGAGGGACCTACGCAGTATTTT. Translated, it gives CASSREGPTQYF.

This chain joins TRBV12-3 or TRBV12-4 and TRBJ2-7; TRBD2 aligns across 9 bases. This CDR3 contains 17 residues. The trim removed 5 bases at V and 3 bases at J, leaving 14 bases unmatched. CDR3 sequence reads: CASSNPGLAGGFYEQYF. The CDR3 DNA follows: TGTGCCAGCAGTAACCCCGGCCTCGCGGGAGGGTTCTACGAGCAGTACTTC.

A few counts support this clonotype. The chain couples TRBV20-1 to TRBJ2-5; D unresolved. V lost 2 bases to trimming and J lost 2 bases, with 12 bases between them. CDR3 length: 14 residues. Per the germline V gene, CDR1 is DFQATT and CDR2 is SNEGSKA (reference sequence). CDR3 nucleotides: TGCAGTGCTAGAAGTCGGCTGCGACAAGAGACCCAGTACTTC. Protein sequence: CSARSRLRQETQYF.

V and J are TRBV7-2 and TRBJ1-4; no clear D. The CDR3 has 14 amino acids. Germline V CDR1 and CDR2: SGHTA, FQGNSA. The V and J ends lost 2 bases and 5 bases respectively, with 9 bases between them. The CDR3 spells CASSLNQLNEKLFF. The CDR3 DNA reads as TGTGCCAGCAGCTTAAATCAGCTAAATGAAAAACTGTTTTTT.

In this sample, this clonotype turned up a few times. V is TRBV5-1 and J is TRBJ2-5; TRBD1 aligns across 9 bases. CDR1 is SGHRS and CDR2 is YFSETQ in the germline V gene. The CDR3 covers 14 residues. V lost 5 bases and J lost 5; bases outside the gene matches: 7. CDR3 sequence (DNA): TGCGCCAGCAGTTTCGGACAGGGGCTGGAGACCCAGTACTTC. Amino acids: CASSFGQGLETQYF. Filled out from reference TRBV5-1 and TRBJ2-5, the complete variable domain reads KAGVTQTPRYLIKTRGQQVTLSCSPISGHRSVSWYQQTPGQGLQFLFEYFSETQRNKGNFPGRFSGRQFSNSRSEMNVSTLELGDSALYLCASSFGQGLETQYFGPGTRLLVL.

V is TRBV19 and J is TRBJ2-6, with 7 nucleotides matching TRBD1. The CDR3 consists of 16 residues. Trimming removed 1 base from V and 2 bases from J; junction bases left unmatched: 2. Germline lookup yields CDR1 LNHDA and CDR2 SQIVND (reference sequence). The CDR3 DNA reads TGTGCCAGTAGTATAGCAGGGGGAACTGGGGCCAACGTCCTGACTTTC. It yields the protein CASSIAGGTGANVLTF.

J is TRBJ2-4 and V is TRBV4-2, with D possibly being TRBD1 (5 bases). CDR3 length: 12 amino acids. Germline values: CDR1 LGHNA, CDR2 YNFKEQ. V was shortened by 7 bases and J by 5 bases, with 9 bases between the two germline ends. The CDR3 sequence: CASMGPQNIQYF. CDR3 coding DNA: TGTGCCAGCATGGGGCCTCAAAACATTCAGTACTTC.

The chain joins TRBV6-1 to TRBJ2-1; 8 bases line up with TRBD2. V trimming: 5 bases; J trimming: 7 bases; junction bases outside the gene matches: 13. The CDR3 contains 16 residues. From germline, CDR1 is MNHNS and CDR2 SASEGT. The CDR3 here is CASSWPLASGLNEQFF. In DNA form, the CDR3 reads TGTGCCAGCAGTTGGCCTTTGGCTAGCGGGCTGAATGAGCAGTTCTTC.

The chain employs TRBV19 and TRBJ1-6; possibly TRBD1 for D (6 bases). CDR1 and CDR2 (germline): LNHDA, SQIVND (reference sequence). V lost 10 bases, J lost 8 bases, and 15 bases lay in between. The CDR3 runs to 13 residues. CDR3 DNA: TGTGCCACAAGGGGGACGGTTGATTCACCCCTCCACTTT. Protein: CATRGTVDSPLHF.

This clonotype was seen a single time. This rearrangement joins TRBV10-3 to TRBJ2-1, with a weak D call TRBD2 (6 bases). The CDR3 has 15 amino acids. Trimming pared 2 bases from V and 6 bases from J, leaving 14 bases between. CDR1 and CDR2 from the germline V gene are ENHRY and SYGVKD. CDR3 nucleotide sequence: TGTGCCATCAGTGAGAACGGGCGGGACGTCAATGAGCAGTTCTTC. This gives the protein CAISENGRDVNEQFF.